This T cell receptor beta chain is drawn from a study of T-cell reconstitution after alpha-beta-depleted transplantation in children. Study-wide findings and caveats: Reports say that about two months after transplant, the alpha-beta T cells came out of several hundred graft clones that had expanded. Surviving recipient T cells and thymic progenitors produced the high day-60 TCRbeta diversity seen in some patients. Newly generated T cells supplied most T-cell counts and diversity one year post-transplant.

This sample's TCRbeta library carried unique molecular identifier barcodes. TCRdb itself ran the PCR reads through MiXCR, one entry per CDR3 protein. The sample includes a few hundred thousand distinct CDR3 sequences, 25% to 30% of them seen just once. V was clipped by 1 base and J by 10 bases, with 7 bases between them. The CDR3 runs to 11 residues. Germline V lookup: CDR1 LGHDT, CDR2 YNNKEL (reference sequence). There are a few counts of this clonotype. The antigen is undetermined. The V gene is TRBV3-1, the J gene TRBJ1-2; D is unclear. This material consisted of PBMCs, taken before TCRalphabeta/CD19-depleted stem cell transplant. The receptor was isolated from a boy under two years old with Wiskott-Aldrich syndrome, due to receive a stem cell transplant. Here the CDR3 reads CASSQVGVYTF. Written as DNA, the CDR3 is TGTGCCAGCAGCCAAGTAGGTGTCTACACCTTC.